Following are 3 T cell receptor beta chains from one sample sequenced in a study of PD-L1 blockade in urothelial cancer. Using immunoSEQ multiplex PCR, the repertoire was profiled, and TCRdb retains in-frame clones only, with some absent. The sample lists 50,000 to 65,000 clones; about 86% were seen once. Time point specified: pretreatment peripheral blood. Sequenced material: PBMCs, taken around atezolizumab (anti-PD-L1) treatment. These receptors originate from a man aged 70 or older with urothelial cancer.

CDR3 sequence: CASSPISGEGYTF. The DNA for the CDR3 is TGCGCCAGCAGCCCCATTTCAGGGGAAGGCTACACCTTC. This chain connects TRBV5-1 to TRBJ1-2, with D perhaps TRBD1 (6 bases). The V gene's germline CDR1 is SGHRS and CDR2 YFSETQ. The V end was cut by 4 bases, the J end by 8 bases, with 15 bases between. CDR3 size: 13 residues. Full variable domain (rest looked up from reference TRBV5-1 and TRBJ1-2): KAGVTQTPRYLIKTRGQQVTLSCSPISGHRSVSWYQQTPGQGLQFLFEYFSETQRNKGNFPGRFSGRQFSNSRSEMNVSTLELGDSALYLCASSPISGEGYTFGSGTRLTVV.

CDR3 sequence (DNA): TGTGCCAGTAGTATCGGACTAGCGGGAGGTAACACCGGGGAGCTGTTTTTT. Protein product: CASSIGLAGGNTGELFF. The chain couples TRBV19 to TRBJ2-2; 14 nucleotides line up with TRBD2. Germline trimming cut 3 bases from V and 2 bases from J; bases unmatched to any gene: 2. Germline V lookup: CDR1 LNHDA, CDR2 SQIVND (reference sequence). This CDR3 has 17 amino acids.

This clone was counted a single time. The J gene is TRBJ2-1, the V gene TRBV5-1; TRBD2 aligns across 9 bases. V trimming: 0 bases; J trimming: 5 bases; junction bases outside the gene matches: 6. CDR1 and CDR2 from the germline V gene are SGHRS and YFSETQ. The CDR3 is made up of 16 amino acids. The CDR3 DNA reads TGCGCCAGCAGCTTGGCCGGGCGGGAGGGCCACAATGAGCAGTTCTTC. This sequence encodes CASSLAGREGHNEQFF.